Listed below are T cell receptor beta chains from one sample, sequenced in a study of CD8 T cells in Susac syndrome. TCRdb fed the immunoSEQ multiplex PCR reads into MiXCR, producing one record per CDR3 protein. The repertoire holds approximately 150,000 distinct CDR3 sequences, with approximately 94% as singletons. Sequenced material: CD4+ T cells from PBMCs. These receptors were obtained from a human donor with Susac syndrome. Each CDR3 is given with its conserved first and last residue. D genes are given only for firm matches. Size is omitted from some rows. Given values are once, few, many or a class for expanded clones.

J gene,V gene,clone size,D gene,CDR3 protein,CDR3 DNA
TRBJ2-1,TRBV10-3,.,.,CAISESIMRGNNEQFF,TGTGCCATCAGTGAGTCGATTATGCGGGGAAACAATGAGCAGTTCTTC
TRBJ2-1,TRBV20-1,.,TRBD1,CSASEPGTASYNEQFF,TGCAGTGCCAGCGAACCCGGGACAGCCTCCTACAATGAGCAGTTCTTC
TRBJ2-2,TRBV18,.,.,CASSPRDTNTGELFF,TGTGCCAGCTCACCCAGGGATACCAACACCGGGGAGCTGTTTTTT
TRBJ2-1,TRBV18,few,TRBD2,CASSPGLAGEQFF,TGTGCCAGCTCCCCCGGACTAGCGGGGGAGCAGTTCTTC
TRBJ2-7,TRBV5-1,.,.,CASSLDPQGEQYF,TGCGCCAGCAGCTTGGACCCTCAGGGCGAGCAGTACTTC
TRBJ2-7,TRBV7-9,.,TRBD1,CASSSGTGSVGQYF,TGTGCCAGCAGCTCCGGGACAGGGAGTGTAGGGCAGTACTTC
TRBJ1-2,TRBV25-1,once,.,CASSGTSDGGNYGYTF,TGTGCCAGCAGTGGGACTTCGGACGGAGGAAACTATGGCTACACCTTC
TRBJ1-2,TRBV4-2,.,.,CASSQALLDRWGTTNYGYTF,TGTGCCAGCAGCCAAGCCCTCCTCGACAGATGGGGTACTACTAACTATGGCTACACCTTC
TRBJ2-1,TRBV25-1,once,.,CASSDGPNGSYNEQFF,TGTGCCAGCAGTGATGGACCGAATGGGTCCTACAATGAGCAGTTCTTC
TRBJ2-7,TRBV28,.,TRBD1,CASSIRGPQNEQYF,TGTGCCAGCAGCATCAGGGGGCCCCAGAACGAGCAGTACTTC
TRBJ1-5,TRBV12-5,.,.,CASGLAGAPGAQHF,TGTGCTAGTGGTTTGGCGGGTGCTCCGGGAGCCCAGCATTTT
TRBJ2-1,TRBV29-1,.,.,CSANFWGGEQFF,TGCAGCGCAAACTTTTGGGGCGGTGAGCAGTTCTTC
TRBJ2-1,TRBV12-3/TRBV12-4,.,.,CASTLGDEQFF,TGTGCCAGCACCCTGGGAGATGAGCAGTTCTTC
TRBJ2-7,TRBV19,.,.,CASSDPSELKQYF,TGTGCCAGTAGTGACCCCTCGGAGTTGAAGCAGTACTTC
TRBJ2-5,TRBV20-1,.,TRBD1,CSARDPGGAETQYF,TGCAGTGCTAGAGATCCAGGGGGCGCAGAGACCCAGTACTTC